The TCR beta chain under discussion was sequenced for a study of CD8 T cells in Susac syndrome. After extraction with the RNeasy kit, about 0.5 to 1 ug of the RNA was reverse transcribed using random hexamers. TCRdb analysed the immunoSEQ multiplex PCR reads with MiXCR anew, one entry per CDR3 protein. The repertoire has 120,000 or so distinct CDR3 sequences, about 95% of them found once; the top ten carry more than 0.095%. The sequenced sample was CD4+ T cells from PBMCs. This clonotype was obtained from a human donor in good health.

The CDR3 region has the DNA TGCAGCGTTGGGCGGGACGGGAACACTGAAGCTTTCTTT. Translated: CSVGRDGNTEAFF. The J gene is TRBJ1-1, the V gene TRBV29-1, with D possibly matching TRBD1 (5 bases). This CDR3 is built from 13 residues. V was trimmed by 4 bases and J by 1 base, leaving 10 bases between them. The germline gives CDR1 SQVTM, CDR2 ANQGSEA.